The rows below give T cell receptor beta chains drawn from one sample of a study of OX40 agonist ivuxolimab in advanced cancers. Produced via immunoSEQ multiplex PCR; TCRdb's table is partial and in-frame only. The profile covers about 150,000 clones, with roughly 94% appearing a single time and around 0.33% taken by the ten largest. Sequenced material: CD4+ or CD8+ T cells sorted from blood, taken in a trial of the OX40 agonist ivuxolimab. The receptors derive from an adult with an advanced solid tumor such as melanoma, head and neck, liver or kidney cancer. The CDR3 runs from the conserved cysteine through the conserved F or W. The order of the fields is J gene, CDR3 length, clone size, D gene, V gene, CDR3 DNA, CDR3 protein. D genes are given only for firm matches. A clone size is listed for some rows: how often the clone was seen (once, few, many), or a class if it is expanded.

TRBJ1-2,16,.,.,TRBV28,TGTGCCAGCAGTTTTCCTTTGGGGGCCGCAGGGTATGGCTACACCTTC,CASSFPLGAAGYGYTF
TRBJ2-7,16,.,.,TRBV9,TGTGCCAGCAGCGTTCATCCCGGGGGAGGTATATACGAGCAGTACTTC,CASSVHPGGGIYEQYF
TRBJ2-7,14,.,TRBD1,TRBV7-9,TGTGCCAGCAGCTTAACGGGACAGGGGGGCGAGCAGTACTTC,CASSLTGQGGEQYF
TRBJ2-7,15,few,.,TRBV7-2,TGTGCCAGCAGCCTAGGGGACGGGGGTTTGTACGAGCAGTACTTC,CASSLGDGGLYEQYF
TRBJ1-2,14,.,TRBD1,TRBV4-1,TGCGCCAGCAGCCAAGGCGGGACAGCCTATGGCTACACCTTC,CASSQGGTAYGYTF
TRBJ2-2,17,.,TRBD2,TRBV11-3,TGTGCCAGCAGCCCAGAGACTAGCGGGGGCCCCCCCGGGGAGCTGTTTTTT,CASSPETSGGPPGELFF
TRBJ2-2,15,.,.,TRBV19,TGTGCCAGTAGTATCGGGCGGACAACCACCGGGGAGCTGTTTTTT,CASSIGRTTTGELFF
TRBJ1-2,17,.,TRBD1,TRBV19,TGTGCCAGTAGTATTGGGATGCGGGACAGTCAACGCTATGGCTACACCTTC,CASSIGMRDSQRYGYTF
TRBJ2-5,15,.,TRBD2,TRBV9,TGTGCCAGCAGCGTAGCCCTAGCGGGAGAAGAGACCCAGTACTTC,CASSVALAGEETQYF
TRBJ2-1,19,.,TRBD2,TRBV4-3,TGCGCCAGCAGCCTTCTGGGGACTAGTCAGGGCCTCGGGAACAATGAGCAGTTCTTC,CASSLLGTSQGLGNNEQFF
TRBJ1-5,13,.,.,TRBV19,TGTGCCAGTAGCCCGGGGGGGGATCAGCCCCAGCATTTT,CASSPGGDQPQHF
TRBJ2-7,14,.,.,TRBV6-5,TGTGCCAGCAGTCCCGGGGTGGCGGGGAACGAGCAGTACTTC,CASSPGVAGNEQYF
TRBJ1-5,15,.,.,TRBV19,TGTGCCAGTGCCGACAGAGATTATAGCAATCAGCCCCAGCATTTT,CASADRDYSNQPQHF
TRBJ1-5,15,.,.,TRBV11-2,TGTGCCAGCAGCCCCACCCCAACCTACAATCAGCCCCAGCATTTT,CASSPTPTYNQPQHF
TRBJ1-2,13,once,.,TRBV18,TGTGCCAGCTCATTAGGACAGTACTATGGCTACACCTTC,CASSLGQYYGYTF
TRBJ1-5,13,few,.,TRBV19,TGTGCCAGTAGTTGGGGCCTCAATCAGCCCCAGCATTTT,CASSWGLNQPQHF
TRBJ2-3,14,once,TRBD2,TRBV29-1,TGCAGCGCATCAGCGGGGCGACCCACAGATACGCAGTATTTT,CSASAGRPTDTQYF
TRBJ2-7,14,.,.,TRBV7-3,TGTGCCAGCAGCTGGGACGGTTCCTCCTACGAGCAGTACTTC,CASSWDGSSYEQYF
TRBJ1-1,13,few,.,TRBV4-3,TGCGCCAGCAGCCAATATTGGGACAAGGAAGCTTTCTTT,CASSQYWDKEAFF
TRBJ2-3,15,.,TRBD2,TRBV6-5,TGTGCCAGCAGTTACCGACTAGCGGGCACAGATACGCAGTATTTT,CASSYRLAGTDTQYF